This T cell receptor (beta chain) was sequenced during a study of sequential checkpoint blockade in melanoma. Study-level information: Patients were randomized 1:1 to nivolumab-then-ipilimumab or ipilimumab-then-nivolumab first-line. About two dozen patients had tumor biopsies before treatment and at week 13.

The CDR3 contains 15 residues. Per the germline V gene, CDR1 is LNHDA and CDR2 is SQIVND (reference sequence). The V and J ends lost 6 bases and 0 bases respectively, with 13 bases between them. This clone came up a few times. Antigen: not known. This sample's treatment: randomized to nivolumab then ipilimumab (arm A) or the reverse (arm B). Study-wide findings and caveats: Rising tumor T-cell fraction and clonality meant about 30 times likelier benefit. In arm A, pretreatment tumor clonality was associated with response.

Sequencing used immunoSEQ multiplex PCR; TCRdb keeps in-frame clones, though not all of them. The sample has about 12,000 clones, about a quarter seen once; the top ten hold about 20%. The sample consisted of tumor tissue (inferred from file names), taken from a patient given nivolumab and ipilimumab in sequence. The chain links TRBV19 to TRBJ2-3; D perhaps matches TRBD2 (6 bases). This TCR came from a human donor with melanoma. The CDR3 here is CASSQSGFSTDTQYF. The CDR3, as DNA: TGTGCCAGTAGCCAGAGCGGGTTTAGCACAGATACGCAGTATTTT.